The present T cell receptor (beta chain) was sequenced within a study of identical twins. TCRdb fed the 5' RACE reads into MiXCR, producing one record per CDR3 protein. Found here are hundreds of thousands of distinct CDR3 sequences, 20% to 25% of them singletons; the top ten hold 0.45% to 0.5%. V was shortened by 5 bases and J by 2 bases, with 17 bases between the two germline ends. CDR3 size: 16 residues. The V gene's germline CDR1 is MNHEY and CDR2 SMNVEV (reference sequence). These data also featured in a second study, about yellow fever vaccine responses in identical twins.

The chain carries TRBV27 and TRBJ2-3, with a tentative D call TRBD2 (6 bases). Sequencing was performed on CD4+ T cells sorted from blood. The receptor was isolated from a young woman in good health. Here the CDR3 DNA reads TGTGCCAGCAGTATCGACCGGCGGAGGGTCACAGATACGCAGTATTTT. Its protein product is CASSIDRRRVTDTQYF.